Following are 4 T cell receptor beta chains from one sample sequenced in a study of Ad26.COV2.S vaccination and SARS-CoV-2 variants. Treatment noted: roughly 19 received Ad26.COV2.S at low or high dose, single or two shots; about 5 received placebo; per-sample allocation not given. At day 63 after the first vaccine or placebo injection, samples were drawn. Measured with immunoSEQ multiplex PCR; TCRdb has only the in-frame clones, and not every one. This sample yields a few hundred thousand clones, of which 83% are seen a single time; 7% to 9.5% belongs to the top ten. The sample was peripheral blood, taken in a trial of Ad26.COV2.S vaccine versus placebo. Receptor source: a person aged 18-65 years who received the Ad26.COV2.S COVID-19 vaccine or a placebo.

V is TRBV9 and J is TRBJ1-6; 7 bases are shared with TRBD1. Germline values: CDR1 SGDLS, CDR2 YYNGEE. This CDR3 has 15 amino acids. V trimming: 4 bases; J trimming: 2 bases; junction bases outside the gene matches: 3. The DNA of the CDR3 is TGTGCCAGCAGCCCCGGGACAGCCTATAATTCACCCCTCCACTTT. Translation gives CASSPGTAYNSPLHF.

The chain's CDR3 is CASSLSAGLTYEQYF. CDR3 sequence (DNA): TGTGCCAGCAGCCTATCAGCGGGCCTTACCTACGAGCAGTACTTC. This chain joins TRBV7-3 and TRBJ2-7; a possible D gene is TRBD2 (6 bases). From germline, CDR1 is SGHTA and CDR2 FQGTGA. This CDR3 contains 15 residues. V was trimmed by 5 bases and J by 2 bases, leaving 16 bases between them.

CDR3 in amino acids: CASSQDEAGGRSYTF. CDR3 nucleotide sequence: TGCGCCAGCAGCCAAGATGAAGCAGGGGGCCGCAGCTACACCTTC. This chain connects TRBV4-3 to TRBJ1-2; the match to TRBD1 covers 8 bases. This CDR3 is built from 15 residues. CDR1 and CDR2 from the germline V gene are LGHNA and YSLEER. The V gene end was trimmed by 0 bases and the J gene end by 9 bases; junction bases not matched to a gene: 9.

This chain connects TRBV15 to TRBJ1-1, with a tentative D call TRBD1 (5 bases). Looked up from germline, CDR1 is LNHNV and CDR2 is YYDKDF (reference sequence). The CDR3 covers 13 residues. The V end was cut by 6 bases, the J end by 2 bases, with 10 bases between. CDR3 sequence reads: CATRTQGNTEAFF. The CDR3 nucleotides are TGTGCCACCAGGACCCAGGGCAACACTGAAGCTTTCTTT.